The 24 T cell receptor beta chains below come from one sample, sequenced in a study of blood T cell repertoires in COVID-19. Clones were sequenced by immunoSEQ multiplex PCR, and TCRdb holds only the in-frame ones, with some missing. The data show some 110,000 clones, approximately 85% seen once. Sequenced: peripheral blood. The source of these receptors is a man in his forties or fifties with acute or convalescent COVID-19.

V gene TRBV5-6 combines with J gene TRBJ2-2; no reliable D call. The CDR3 is made up of 14 amino acids. Trimming left V 2 bases short and J 6 bases short, with 11 bases between. Per germline, CDR1 SGHDT and CDR2 YYEEEE. CDR3 residues: CASSLPGWAGELFF. The DNA of the CDR3 is TGTGCCAGCAGCTTACCAGGTTGGGCCGGGGAGCTGTTTTTT.

The genes are TRBV28 and TRBJ1-1, with 8 positions matching TRBD1. The V and J ends lost 6 bases and 1 base, in that order; junction bases with no gene match: 10. The CDR3 length is 16 residues. The germline V gene encodes CDR1 MDHEN and CDR2 SYDVKM. CDR3 in DNA: TGTGCCAGCAGCAATACAGGGGGTTATTCGAACACTGAAGCTTTCTTT. This encodes CASSNTGGYSNTEAFF.

This chain uses TRBV6-5 with TRBJ2-5; D possibly corresponds to TRBD2 (6 bases). Germline lookup yields CDR1 MNHEY and CDR2 SVGAGI. The CDR3 is 15 amino acids. V lost 3 bases, J lost 3 bases, and 14 bases lay in between. CDR3 DNA sequence: TGTGCCAGCAGTTATCAGGGTAGGAGGGAAGAGACCCAGTACTTC. Translation: CASSYQGRREETQYF.

The chain joins TRBV30 to TRBJ2-7, with a tentative D call TRBD2 (6 bases). V lost 4 bases and J 3 bases, leaving 16 bases between the germline ends. This CDR3 region has 14 residues. Germline CDR1 is GTSNPN and CDR2 is SVGIG (reference sequence). The CDR3 here is CAWTKGGALYEQYF. CDR3 coding DNA: TGTGCCTGGACTAAAGGCGGGGCTCTCTACGAGCAGTACTTC. The whole variable domain, remainder taken from reference TRBV30 and TRBJ2-7, is SQTIHQWPATLVQPVGSPLSLECTVEGTSNPNLYWYRQAAGRGLQLLFYSVGIGQISSEVPQNLSASRPQDRQFILSSKKLLLSDSGFYLCAWTKGGALYEQYFGPGTRLTVT.

The V and J genes are TRBV5-1 and TRBJ2-1; TRBD1 matches at 10 bases. Trimming took 7 bases from V and 6 from J; bases not matched to a gene: 7. The CDR3 is 14 residues long. Germline V gene data show CDR1 as SGHRS and CDR2 as YFSETQ. The CDR3 DNA is TGCGCCAGCTCTTCTGACAGGGGGCGCAATGAGCAGTTCTTC. It translates to CASSSDRGRNEQFF.

The chain links TRBV11-3 to TRBJ2-1; weak D call: TRBD2 (6 bases). The CDR3 loop spans 14 amino acids. In germline, CDR1 is SGHNT, CDR2 YENEEA. Trimming took off 2 bases at V and 7 bases at J, with 12 bases between the two ends. The CDR3 coding sequence is TGTGCCAGCAGCTTACAAGGACTAAGGAATGAGCAGTTCTTC. Protein product: CASSLQGLRNEQFF.

V and J are TRBV5-4 and TRBJ1-6; TRBD1 matches 7 bases. The CDR3 totals 15 residues. V shed 3 bases and J 3 bases; nucleotides not matched to a gene: 3. Per the germline V gene, CDR1 is SGHNT and CDR2 is YYREEE (reference sequence). CDR3 amino acids: CASSSGTDYNSPLHF. The CDR3 region has the DNA TGTGCCAGCAGCTCCGGGACAGACTATAATTCACCCCTCCACTTT.

The rearrangement uses TRBV6-5 and TRBJ2-7; 9 bases fit TRBD1. V was pared by 6 bases and J by 4 bases, with 7 bases of the junction left unmatched. Per the germline V gene, CDR1 is MNHEY and CDR2 is SVGAGI. The CDR3 length is 14 residues. The CDR3 reads CASRPRTGVYEQYF. CDR3 DNA sequence: TGTGCCAGCAGACCGAGGACAGGGGTTTACGAGCAGTACTTC.

The chain couples TRBV27 to TRBJ2-6; no clear D gene. The CDR3 has 17 amino acids. Trimming removed 2 bases from V and 1 base from J, with 12 bases in between. Germline V gene lookup returns CDR1 MNHEY and CDR2 SMNVEV (reference sequence). Written as DNA, the CDR3 is TGTGCCAGCAGTTTAGGAGCCAGCCGTTCTGGGGCCAACGTCCTGACTTTC. This gives the protein CASSLGASRSGANVLTF.

The gene calls are TRBV25-1 and TRBJ1-2; possibly TRBD1 for D (6 bases). Trimming removed 1 base at V and 7 bases at J, with 16 bases between. Germline CDR1 and CDR2: MGHDK and SYGVNS. The CDR3 contains 15 residues. CDR3 in DNA: TGTGCCAGCAGTGAATTTGAGACAGGTTTGGGTGGCTACACCTTC. It yields the protein CASSEFETGLGGYTF.

This chain connects TRBV6-4 to TRBJ2-5, with TRBD2 identical over 9 bases. The CDR3 extends over 13 amino acids. With V trimmed by 8 bases and J by 4 bases, 5 bases remained unmatched. The V gene's germline CDR1 is MRHNA and CDR2 SNTAGT. For the CDR3, the DNA is TGTGCCAGCGCGGGGGGGCCGGGAGAGACCCAGTACTTC. Protein: CASAGGPGETQYF.

To note about this clone: Other DNA sequences in the same sample also yield this CDR3. This chain links TRBV6-1 with TRBJ2-7; no definite D call. Germline-derived CDR1 and CDR2 are MNHNS and SASEGT. This CDR3 is built from 13 residues. Trimming removed 1 base from V and 0 bases from J, with 4 bases in between. CDR3 DNA sequence: TGTGCCAGCAGTGAAGGCGACTCCTACGAGCAGTACTTC. Its translation: CASSEGDSYEQYF.

A few counts support this clone. The V and J genes are TRBV6-5 and TRBJ2-7; possible D gene TRBD2, 5 bases. The CDR3 sequence is 13 residues long. In germline, CDR1 is MNHEY, CDR2 SVGAGI. V was shortened by 1 base and J by 7 bases, with 11 bases between the two germline ends. The CDR3 sequence: CASSYLGRREQYF. The CDR3 nucleotides are TGTGCCAGCAGTTACTTAGGACGGAGGGAGCAGTACTTC.

The sample holds one count of this clone. The V call is TRBV15, the J call TRBJ2-7; weak D call: TRBD1 (6 bases). Trimming left V 4 bases short and J 5 bases short, with 15 bases between. Germline V gene sequence: CDR1 LNHNV, CDR2 YYDKDF (reference sequence). The CDR3 runs to 14 residues. The CDR3, as DNA: TGTGCCACCAGCATCTTTCGTACAGGGAACGAGCAGTACTTC. Encoded protein: CATSIFRTGNEQYF.

This clone was detected once. The chain couples TRBV5-5 to TRBJ2-2, with 10 bases aligning to TRBD2. The CDR3 has 18 residues. Germline values: CDR1 SGHKS, CDR2 YYEKEE (reference sequence). Unmatched junction bases numbered 14, after V lost 1 base and J lost 8 bases. The CDR3 is CASSLYLKASGSHGELFF. The DNA for the CDR3 is TGTGCCAGCAGCTTGTACTTGAAGGCTAGCGGGAGTCATGGGGAGCTGTTTTTT.

This clone was counted only a few times. Other DNA sequences of this sample code for an identical CDR3. J is TRBJ2-7 and V is TRBV20-1; 7 bases match TRBD2. This CDR3 is built from 11 residues. From germline, CDR1 is DFQATT and CDR2 SNEGSKA (reference sequence). V lost 6 bases to trimming and J lost 5 bases; unmatched junction nucleotides: 4. DNA of the CDR3: TGCAGTGCGTCTAGCGGCCACGAGCAGTACTTC. It is translated as CSASSGHEQYF.

The V call is TRBV2, the J call TRBJ2-7, with a tentative D call TRBD1 (5 bases). The CDR3 covers 13 residues. Trimming left V 3 bases short and J 6 bases short, with 12 bases between. Germline-derived CDR1 and CDR2 are SNHLY and FYNNEI. CDR3 coding DNA: TGTGCCAGCAGTGACAGGGTGGCCGTCGAGCAGTACTTC. Its translation is CASSDRVAVEQYF.

In DNA form, the CDR3 reads TGTGCCAGCAGCTCGGGACTAGATTCCGGGGAGCTGTTTTTT. This translates into CASSSGLDSGELFF. The chain links TRBV11-3 to TRBJ2-2; 8 bases match TRBD2. Germline assignment: CDR1 SGHNT and CDR2 YENEEA. There are 14 residues in the CDR3. V dropped 4 bases and J dropped 6; count of bases not matched to a gene: 4.

This CDR3 reads CASSLGDSPYGYTF. CDR3 DNA sequence: TGTGCCAGCAGTTTGGGGGACAGCCCCTATGGCTACACCTTC. The V and J genes are TRBV28 and TRBJ1-2; the match to TRBD1 covers 7 bases. The CDR3 loop spans 14 amino acids. Germline assignment: CDR1 MDHEN and CDR2 SYDVKM. With 3 bases clipped from V and 4 bases from J, the junction kept 5 bases outside the gene matches.

The rearrangement joins TRBV10-3 to TRBJ2-7, with 7 nucleotides matching TRBD2. Germline V gene data show CDR1 as ENHRY and CDR2 as SYGVKD. Trimming cost V 3 bases and J 4 bases; bases outside gene matches: 12. The CDR3 totals 16 residues. CDR3 sequence reads: CAISDSSKRGTYEQYF. DNA of the CDR3: TGTGCCATCAGTGATTCCTCGAAGCGGGGTACTTACGAGCAGTACTTC.

V gene TRBV19 combines with J gene TRBJ2-1; TRBD2 matches at 10 bases. The CDR3 runs to 14 residues. Germline CDR1 reads LNHDA; CDR2 reads SQIVND (reference sequence). Trimming removed 3 bases from V and 9 bases from J; junction bases left unmatched: 5. CDR3 in amino acids: CASSILAGVFEQFF. The CDR3 bases are TGTGCCAGTAGTATTCTAGCGGGAGTTTTTGAGCAGTTCTTC.

The V call is TRBV13, the J call TRBJ1-2; 7 bases align to TRBD1. The CDR3 length is 16 residues. J lost 3 bases, V lost 1 base, and 8 bases had no gene match. Germline V gene sequence: CDR1 PRHDT, CDR2 FYEKMQ (reference sequence). CDR3 sequence: CASSLATGTVYYGYTF. In DNA form, the CDR3 reads TGTGCCAGCAGCTTAGCCACCGGGACAGTGTACTATGGCTACACCTTC.

The chain recombines TRBV5-6 with TRBJ2-3; 8 bases fit TRBD1. J was trimmed by 2 bases and V by 0 bases; bases with no gene match: 8. This CDR3 is 17 amino acids long. Germline V gene sequence: CDR1 SGHDT, CDR2 YYEEEE. The CDR3 DNA sequence: TGTGCCAGCAGCTTGGTTGGCAGGGGGCGCGACACAGATACGCAGTATTTT. It yields the protein CASSLVGRGRDTDTQYF.

The chain joins TRBV4-1 to TRBJ1-1, with D hard to call. Germline-derived CDR1 and CDR2 are MGHRA and YSYEKL. V shed 2 bases and J shed 2 bases, with 9 bases lying between them. The CDR3 totals 14 residues. In nucleotides, the CDR3 is TGCGCCAGCAGCCAAATTTACAGTAACACTGAAGCTTTCTTT. Its translation is CASSQIYSNTEAFF.